The clone carrying this TCR beta chain has at least ten counts. Its antigen is undetermined. Every patient was untreated before thyroid surgery. The data derive from a study of metastatic and nonmetastatic thyroid tumors. Study information: Thyroid patients, malignant and benign, had repertoires compared across blood and tumor or nodule tissue.

Study-level results: According to reports, the diversity of TCR beta was significantly higher in malignant thyroid tumors than in benign nodules, and this held in both blood and tumor samples.

In the original processing: Variation in CDR3 across clinicopathological groups served as the basis for constructing a distant-metastasis classifier in papillary thyroid cancer. With MiXCR, TCRdb reprocessed the PCR reads. V and J calls and clone size were set by TCRdb, not the authors. The data show about 30,000 clones, around 25% seen once. The V and J ends lost 2 bases and 2 bases respectively, with 16 bases between them. Germline V gene lookup returns CDR1 MDHEN and CDR2 SYDVKM. The CDR3 covers 16 residues. The gene calls are TRBV28 and TRBJ2-7; the D gene could be TRBD1 or TRBD2 (5 bases each). This receptor was taken from a female donor with papillary thyroid cancer or a benign thyroid nodule (not recorded which). Some clones in this sample may be carry-over from other donors' samples. The source material was blood. This chain's CDR3 is CASSLHWGKVTYEQYF. CDR3 sequence (DNA): TGTGCCAGCAGTTTACACTGGGGGAAGGTTACCTACGAGCAGTACTTC.